Listed below are T cell receptor beta chains from one sample, sequenced in a study of preoperative IRX-2 immunotherapy in early breast cancer. Clones were sequenced by immunoSEQ multiplex PCR, and TCRdb holds only the in-frame ones, with some missing. The top ten clones hold 0.95% to 1.5% of a sample with some 19,000 clones, approximately 86% of them seen once. This specimen consisted of lymph node tissue, obtained after IRX-2 immunotherapy. The source of these receptors is a human donor with breast cancer. The CDR3 runs from the conserved cysteine through the conserved F or W. Fields, in order: CDR3 length, V gene, CDR3 protein.

length: 13
V: TRBV6-7
CDR3: CASRGTGGETQYF

length: 15
V: TRBV19
CDR3: CASSGQQGAIEKLFF

length: 14
V: TRBV28
CDR3: CASQLEGFENTIYF

length: 15
V: TRBV28
CDR3: CASRGQGARSYEQYF

length: 15
V: TRBV7-5
CDR3: CASSPDRGLQETQYF

length: 15
V: TRBV19
CDR3: CASSSDRGRSDTQYF

length: 14
V: TRBV12-5
CDR3: CASNIRDPYNEQFF

length: 14
V: TRBV11-3
CDR3: CASSSGQGGTEAFF

length: 12
V: TRBV30
CDR3: CAWSPTIGGLFF

length: 17
V: TRBV18
CDR3: CASSRTTVINSNQPQHF

length: 15
V: TRBV6-8
CDR3: CASSYSRSYNSPLHF

length: 12
V: TRBV30
CDR3: CALGNPREKLFF

length: 17
V: TRBV6-8
CDR3: CASRREAGGRSRYEQYF

length: 14
V: TRBV15
CDR3: CATSRGDRNEKLFF

length: 12
V: TRBV19
CDR3: CASSLGSGEQFF

length: 15
V: TRBV30
CDR3: CAWSPMGVANEKLFF

length: 15
V: TRBV28
CDR3: CASSSGTGARYGYTF

length: 15
V: TRBV12-2
CDR3: CASRPKREEPYEQYF

length: 16
V: TRBV15
CDR3: CATSRDRRGAEEKLFF

length: 16
V: TRBV14
CDR3: CASSQDVLAGAHTQYF

length: 13
V: TRBV19
CDR3: CATTVRIRGRAFF

length: 14
V: TRBV19
CDR3: CASSIGGYQETQYF

length: 17
V: TRBV5-3
CDR3: CARSLVSPRTGCQPQHF

length: 13
V: TRBV6-8
CDR3: CASSYSAGVPQHF

length: 16
V: TRBV7-4
CDR3: CASSLEGTLSSYEQYF

length: 13
V: TRBV10-3
CDR3: CAISESRGTEAFF